These 16 T cell receptor beta chains originate from one sample sequenced in a study of graft-versus-host responses after intestinal transplantation. TCRdb keeps only in-frame clones here, not all; method: immunoSEQ multiplex PCR. The sample includes 90,000 to 130,000 clones, 85% to 95% of them seen just once. Their cognate antigens are unknown. The source material was unstimulated CD8+ T cells sorted from spleen or lymph node cells, sampled before transplant. These receptors all come from a human donor who was the organ donor for an intestinal transplant.

CDR3 sequence (DNA): TGTGCCAGCAGTGACGGGACGGGGCTTGGGGAGCTGTTTTTT. The encoded protein is CASSDGTGLGELFF. The chain has TRBV6-5 and TRBJ2-2, with D perhaps matching TRBD1 or TRBD2 (5 bases each). There are 14 residues in the CDR3. Germline CDR1 and CDR2: MNHEY and SVGAGI. With 5 bases removed from V and 8 bases from J, the gap between germline ends came to 15 bases.

CDR3 bases: TGTGCCAGTAGTCCGGGCAGGCCGGGAGTAGACGGCTACACCTTC. Residues: CASSPGRPGVDGYTF. The chain combines TRBV19 with TRBJ1-2; D is undetermined. Trimming shortened V by 5 bases and J by 8 bases, and 21 bases separated the two germline ends. The V gene's germline CDR1 is LNHDA and CDR2 SQIVND (reference sequence). The CDR3 extends over 15 amino acids.

V gene TRBV4-2 combines with J gene TRBJ2-3, with a possible D match to TRBD2 (6 bases). Germline V gives CDR1 LGHNA, CDR2 YNFKEQ. The CDR3 totals 16 residues. With 3 bases removed from V and 1 base from J, the gap between germline ends came to 14 bases. The CDR3 sequence is CASSHYGRMGTDTQYF. In nucleotides, the CDR3 is TGTGCCAGCAGCCATTACGGGAGAATGGGCACAGATACGCAGTATTTT.

The chain combines TRBV7-9 with TRBJ2-1; 8 bases fit TRBD2. The junction had 0 bases not matched to a gene; V was cut back by 3 bases and J by 2 bases. In germline, CDR1 is SEHNR, CDR2 FQNEAQ (reference sequence). The CDR3 is 14 amino acids. The CDR3 reads CASSFSGAYNEQFF. CDR3 DNA sequence: TGTGCCAGCAGCTTTAGCGGGGCCTACAATGAGCAGTTCTTC.

This chain links TRBV28 with TRBJ1-6; D not certain. V was pared by 3 bases and J by 5 bases, with 8 bases between. The CDR3 is 14 amino acids. In germline, CDR1 is MDHEN, CDR2 SYDVKM. The CDR3 sequence: CASSFRANNSPLHF. CDR3 nucleotides: TGTGCCAGCAGTTTTCGGGCCAATAATTCACCCCTCCACTTT. Drawing the rest from reference TRBV28 and TRBJ1-6, the complete variable domain is DVKVTQSSRYLVKRTGEKVFLECVQDMDHENMFWYRQDPGLGLRLIYFSYDVKMKEKGDIPEGYSVSREKKERFSLILESASTNQTSMYLCASSFRANNSPLHFGNGTRLTVT.

The chain carries TRBV5-1 and TRBJ2-1; TRBD2 agrees at 10 bases. Germline CDR1 SGHRS, CDR2 YFSETQ. V gave up 4 bases and J gave up 0 bases; unmatched junction bases: 10. CDR3 size: 18 residues. For the CDR3, the DNA is TGCGCCAGCAGCCCCAGGACTAGCGGTATGAGCTCCTACAATGAGCAGTTCTTC. This translates into CASSPRTSGMSSYNEQFF.

The chain uses TRBV5-1 and TRBJ1-4, with 9 bases aligning to TRBD1. This CDR3 has 14 residues. With V trimmed by 5 bases and J by 8 bases, 7 bases remained unmatched. CDR1 and CDR2 from the germline V gene are SGHRS and YFSETQ. The CDR3 is CASSPGTGREKLFF. CDR3 sequence (DNA): TGCGCCAGCAGTCCTGGGACAGGGAGAGAAAAACTGTTTTTT. The full variable domain, in which reference TRBV5-1 and TRBJ1-4 provide the parts outside the CDR3, is KAGVTQTPRYLIKTRGQQVTLSCSPISGHRSVSWYQQTPGQGLQFLFEYFSETQRNKGNFPGRFSGRQFSNSRSEMNVSTLELGDSALYLCASSPGTGREKLFFGSGTQLSVL.

This chain joins TRBV2 and TRBJ2-1, with 13 bases identical to TRBD2. Germline V gene data show CDR1 as SNHLY and CDR2 as FYNNEI. This CDR3 comprises 15 residues. Trimming took 9 bases from V and 9 from J; bases not matched to a gene: 11. The CDR3 DNA sequence: TGTGCCAGGGGCCAAGGACTAGCGGGAGCAGGTGAGCAGTTCTTC. Protein: CARGQGLAGAGEQFF. The entire variable domain, with the rest obtained from reference TRBV2 and TRBJ2-1, is as follows: EPEVTQTPSHQVTQMGQEVILRCVPISNHLYFYWYRQILGQKVEFLVSFYNNEISEKSEIFDDQFSVERPDGSNFTLKIRSTKLEDSAMYFCARGQGLAGAGEQFFGPGTRLTVL.

The chain uses TRBV7-6 and TRBJ2-1; TRBD1 matches at 7 bases. V lost 5 bases to trimming and J lost 0 bases; unmatched junction nucleotides: 13. The CDR3 contains 18 residues. Germline CDR1 and CDR2: SGHVS and FNYEAQ. The DNA of the CDR3 is TGTGCCAGCAGCCTCCCACTTCGGACAGGCAGCTCCTACAATGAGCAGTTCTTC. Its translation: CASSLPLRTGSSYNEQFF.

This clone came up a few times. At one of its ends the junction is not consistent with the germline gene, which may arise from a read error. The gene calls are TRBV7-9 and TRBJ2-7; D is uncertain. The CDR3 loop spans 14 amino acids. Germline lookup yields CDR1 SEHNR and CDR2 FQNEAQ (reference sequence). This chain's CDR3 is CASSLVQPSYEQYF. The CDR3 DNA follows: TGTGCCAGCAGTTTAGTTCAGCCTTCCTACGAGCAGTACTTC.

The chain couples TRBV5-4 to TRBJ2-1; tentatively, D is TRBD1 (6 bases). The CDR3 covers 12 residues. V was pared by 2 bases and J by 10 bases, with 10 bases between. CDR1 and CDR2 from the germline V gene are SGHNT and YYREEE (reference sequence). The CDR3 sequence: CASSFTGKEQFF. CDR3 nucleotide sequence: TGTGCCAGCAGCTTTACAGGGAAGGAGCAGTTCTTC.

The CDR3 loop reads CASSSRQPSVKRTQYF. The CDR3 DNA is TGTGCCAGCAGCTCACGACAGCCTTCGGTTAAGAGGACCCAGTACTTC. The chain recombines TRBV13 with TRBJ2-5; tentative D call: TRBD1 (5 bases). The V gene lost 4 bases and the J gene lost 7 bases, with 22 bases spanning the gap. Germline CDR1 and CDR2: PRHDT and FYEKMQ (reference sequence). This CDR3 is built from 16 residues.

The chain employs TRBV7-4 and TRBJ2-7; 7 bases align to TRBD1. V dropped 1 base and J dropped 3; count of bases not matched to a gene: 15. This CDR3 is built from 18 residues. CDR1 SGHVT and CDR2 SQSDAQ come from the germline V gene. The CDR3: CASSLGIQGSQTNYEQYF. The CDR3, as DNA: TGTGCCAGCAGCTTAGGAATACAGGGGAGCCAGACAAACTACGAGCAGTACTTC. Based on the CDR3 plus reference TRBV7-4 and TRBJ2-7, the full variable domain is GAGVSQSPRYKVAKRGRDVALRCDSISGHVTLYWYRQTLGQGSEVLTYSQSDAQRDKSGRPSGRFSAERPERSVSTLKIQRTEQGDSAVYLCASSLGIQGSQTNYEQYFGPGTRLTVT.

The gene calls are TRBV1 and TRBJ1-2. TRBV1 is labeled a pseudogene. The CDR3 runs to 12 residues. The DNA for the CDR3 is TGCACCAGCAGCCAAGGGGACGGATACAACACCTTC. This codes for CTSSQGDGYNTF.

The CDR3 here is CSVGDDIAGGYGYTF. CDR3 nucleotide sequence: TGCAGCGTTGGTGATGACATAGCCGGAGGCTATGGCTACACCTTC. The chain couples TRBV29-1 to TRBJ1-2, with D unclear. Germline V gene data show CDR1 as SQVTM and CDR2 as ANQGSEA. V was cut by 4 bases and J by 4 bases, with 19 bases left in between. The CDR3 is made up of 15 amino acids.

The rearrangement uses TRBV6-5 and TRBJ2-1; no reliable D call. V was trimmed by 0 bases and J by 4 bases, leaving 10 bases between them. This CDR3 spans 15 amino acids. Germline CDR1 is MNHEY and CDR2 is SVGAGI. CDR3 DNA sequence: TGTGCCAGCAGTTACTCAGGGTCAGAATACAATGAGCAGTTCTTC. Its translation is CASSYSGSEYNEQFF.